This TCR beta chain stems from a study of blood T cell repertoires in COVID-19. Study-wide background: The United States, Italy and Spain provided the acute and convalescent COVID-19 samples. Nucleic acid was either cDNA or gDNA, and it came from T cells, B-cell-depleted T cells, or PBMCs.

Germline V gives CDR1 GTSNPN, CDR2 SVGIG (reference sequence). V was clipped by 5 bases and J by 2 bases, with 11 bases between them. The CDR3 runs to 13 residues. In the original workflow: Cell counts per sample came from amplifying reference gene primers. Clones were sequenced by immunoSEQ multiplex PCR, and TCRdb holds only the in-frame ones, with some missing. The D gene and trimming were derived from the DNA, and the V and J assignments and clone size from that table. The profile shows hundreds of thousands of clones, 70% to 90% of them singletons. The V gene is TRBV30, the J gene TRBJ2-3; tentatively, D is TRBD1 (6 bases). This TCR was recovered from a woman in her twenties or thirties who had recovered from COVID-19. Source material: peripheral blood. DNA of the CDR3: TGTGCCTGGTTCAACAGGGTCACAGATACGCAGTATTTT. This translates into CAWFNRVTDTQYF.